A single sample is the source of the 5 T cell receptor beta chains below, sequenced in a study of blood T cell repertoires in COVID-19. This table comes from immunoSEQ multiplex PCR, and its TCRdb copy is limited to in-frame clones, with some not included. Of over 130,000 clones listed, approximately 84% are singletons. What was sequenced was PBMCs or T cells enriched from blood (not recorded which). All receptors derive from a woman in her fifties or sixties with acute COVID-19.

The chain carries TRBV7-9 and TRBJ1-1; D gene uncertain. The germline CDR1 and CDR2 sequences are SEHNR and FQNEAQ (reference sequence). V lost 1 base to trimming and J lost 2 bases, with 20 bases between them. The CDR3 length is 18 residues. In nucleotides, the CDR3 is TGTGCCAGCAGCTTAGTACAAGGGAGGGTGACTCCTAACACTGAAGCTTTCTTT. Its protein product is CASSLVQGRVTPNTEAFF.

V usage is TRBV27 and J usage is TRBJ2-1, with D possibly matching TRBD2 (6 bases). Germline V gene lookup returns CDR1 MNHEY and CDR2 SMNVEV (reference sequence). With 3 bases removed from V and 8 bases from J, the gap between germline ends came to 14 bases. The CDR3 has 14 amino acids. CDR3 residues: CASSFVLGRYEQFF. Here the CDR3 DNA reads TGTGCCAGCAGTTTCGTGTTGGGGAGGTATGAGCAGTTCTTC.

V is TRBV29-1 and J is TRBJ2-3, with D perhaps matching TRBD1 (6 bases). The V and J ends lost 4 bases and 3 bases respectively, with 11 bases between them. This CDR3 contains 13 residues. CDR1 SQVTM and CDR2 ANQGSEA come from the germline V gene. The CDR3 nucleotides are TGCAGCGTTGTCGCAGGGGCTACAGATACGCAGTATTTT. Translated: CSVVAGATDTQYF.

The rearrangement joins TRBV6-2 or TRBV6-3 to TRBJ2-5; weak D call: TRBD2 (6 bases). V was trimmed by 1 base and J by 4 bases, leaving 10 bases between them. This CDR3 comprises 14 residues. Germline V gene data show CDR1 as MNHEY and CDR2 as SVGEGT. The CDR3 nucleotides read TGTGCCAGCAGTTACTTTGGAGGGCGAGAGACCCAGTACTTC. It translates to CASSYFGGRETQYF.

J is TRBJ1-5 and V is TRBV7-8; perhaps TRBD1 as D (6 bases). The CDR3 loop spans 12 amino acids. Per germline, CDR1 SGHVS and CDR2 FQNEAQ. V gave up 8 bases and J gave up 4 bases, with 9 bases separating them. The CDR3 sequence is CASGGKNQPQHF. Written as DNA, the CDR3 is TGTGCCAGCGGGGGCAAAAATCAGCCCCAGCATTTT.